This TCR beta chain stems from a study of cytomegalovirus exposure and HLA in healthy donors. Study conclusions and caveats: Rarity held for most TCR sequences, but there were some public TCRs that occurred in many donors.

Germline V lookup: CDR1 SGHRS, CDR2 YFSETQ. The junction had 23 bases not matched to a gene; V was cut back by 3 bases and J by 5 bases. This CDR3 contains 20 residues. About this clone itself: Its matching antigen is unknown.

Primers for the PCR totalled 60 Vbeta and 13 Jbeta. Assay: immunoSEQ multiplex PCR; the TCRdb copy retains only in-frame clones and omits some. The table for this sample gives some 39,000 clones. The source material was PBMCs. The chain uses TRBV5-1 and TRBJ2-1; 7 positions match TRBD1. This receptor was identified in a man aged 25-45 years in good health and CMV-seronegative. Written as DNA, the CDR3 is TGCGCCAGCAGCTCTCGCGAGGGGACAGATATTTTCCGAGTCGACAATGAGCAGTTCTTC. Encoded protein: CASSSREGTDIFRVDNEQFF.